The 2 T cell receptor beta chains in this list originate from one sample, sequenced in a study of CD8+CD57+ T cells in acquired aplastic anemia. Selection for sequencing was limited to patients who had shown CD8+CD57+ cell expansion by flow cytometry. Genomic DNA acted as the template from which TCR beta VDJ combination and CDR3 sequence profiling were carried out. One entry per CDR3 protein results from TCRdb running MiXCR on the reads. Of about 120,000 distinct CDR3 sequences listed, under 65% are singletons. The sequencing sample was made of sorted CD4+, CD8+, or CD8+CD57+ T cells (not recorded which) from PBMCs. The receptors derive from a human donor with aplastic anemia.

About this clonotype: A read error may produce the germline difference seen at one junction end. This chain uses TRBV25-1 with TRBJ2-1; 9 bases line up with TRBD2. Germline V gene lookup returns CDR1 MGHDK and CDR2 SYGVNS. The CDR3 runs 15 residues. The CDR3 spells CVSIRGGGPYNEQFF. CDR3 DNA sequence: TGTGTCAGCATACGCGGGGGGGGTCCCTACAATGAGCAGTTCTTC.

This clonotype came up many times. The rearrangement links TRBV6-4 to TRBJ2-6; D uncertain. The germline V gene encodes CDR1 MRHNA and CDR2 SNTAGT. The CDR3 covers 13 residues. Trimming left V 7 bases short and J 0 bases short, with 4 bases between. This CDR3 is CASTNSGANVLTF. As DNA, the CDR3 is TGTGCCAGCACAAACTCTGGGGCCAACGTCCTGACTTTC.